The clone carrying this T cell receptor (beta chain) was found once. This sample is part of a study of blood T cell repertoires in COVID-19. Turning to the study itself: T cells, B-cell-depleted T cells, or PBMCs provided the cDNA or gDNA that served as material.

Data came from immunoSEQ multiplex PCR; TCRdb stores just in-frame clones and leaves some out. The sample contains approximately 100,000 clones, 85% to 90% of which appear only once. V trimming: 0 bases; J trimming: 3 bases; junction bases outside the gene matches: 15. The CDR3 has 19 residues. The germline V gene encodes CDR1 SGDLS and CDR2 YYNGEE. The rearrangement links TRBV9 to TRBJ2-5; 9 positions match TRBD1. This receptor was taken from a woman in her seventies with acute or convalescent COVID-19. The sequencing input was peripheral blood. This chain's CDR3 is CASSVATRDRAVLEETQYF. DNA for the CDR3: TGTGCCAGCAGCGTAGCTACGAGGGACAGGGCGGTGTTGGAAGAGACCCAGTACTTC.